Described below is a single T cell receptor (beta chain) sequence and its context. Its antigen is currently unknown. Trimming took off 2 bases at V and 3 bases at J, with 7 bases between the two ends. Germline loops: CDR1 WNHNN, CDR2 SYGVQD (reference sequence). The length of the CDR3 is 13 residues. Described treatment: roughly 10-day PBMC culture with coronavirus spike peptide pools or control peptides (ViraFEST assay). ViraFEST used peptide pools to expand antigen-specific T cells and subsequently sequenced their TCRs. The data are from a study of vaccination and CD4 T cells after COVID-19. Cultured CD4+ T-cell DNA underwent Oncomine TCR Beta short-read sequencing. TCRdb called the PCR reads again in MiXCR, with one record for every CDR3 protein. This table has around 16,000 distinct CDR3 sequences, about 72% appearing once.

This clonotype was sampled from a human donor who had recovered from COVID-19. The chain carries TRBV10-1 and TRBJ1-1; the D is unclear. Sequenced: CD4+ T cells from blood, cultured in vitro. CDR3 residues: CASSEEDDTEAFF. CDR3 DNA sequence: TGCGCCAGCAGTGAGGAAGATGACACTGAAGCTTTCTTT.